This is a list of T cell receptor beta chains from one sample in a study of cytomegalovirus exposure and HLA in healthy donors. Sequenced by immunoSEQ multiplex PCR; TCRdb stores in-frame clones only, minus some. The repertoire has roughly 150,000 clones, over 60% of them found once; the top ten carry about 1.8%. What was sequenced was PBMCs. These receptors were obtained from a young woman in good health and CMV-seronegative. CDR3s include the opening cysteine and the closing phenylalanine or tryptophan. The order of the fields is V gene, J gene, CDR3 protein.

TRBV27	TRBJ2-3	CASRDWTTDTQYF
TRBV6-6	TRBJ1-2	CASSSHMSSQDYTF
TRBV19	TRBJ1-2	CASTAGQQNYGYTF
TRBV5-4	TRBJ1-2	CASSLDRAGYGYTF
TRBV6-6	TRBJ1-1	CASSYSGLNTEAFF
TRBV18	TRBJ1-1	CASSQQLNTEAFF
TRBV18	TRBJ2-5	CAVSGQNQETQYF
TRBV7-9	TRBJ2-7	CASRDWRGEGEQYF
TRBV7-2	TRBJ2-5	CASSFHSLADRETQYF
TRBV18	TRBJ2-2	CASSSKRGMNTGELFF
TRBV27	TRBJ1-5	CASSCRYHWIRSGVNQPQHF
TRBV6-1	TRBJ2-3	CASSVRQVTDTQYF
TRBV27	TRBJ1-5	CASSPPGQGNQPQHF
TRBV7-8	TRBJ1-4	CASSQTERNEKLFF
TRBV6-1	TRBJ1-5	CASSLDRGYQPQHF
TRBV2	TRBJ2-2	CASILDRNTGELFF
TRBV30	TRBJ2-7	CAWSVLRGPRGEQYF
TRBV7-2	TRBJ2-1	CASSSAGVTNEQFF
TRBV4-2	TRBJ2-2	CASTNPGATNTGELFF
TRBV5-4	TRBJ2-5	CASTLAGGQETQYF
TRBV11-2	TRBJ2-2	CASSLSGLTAGELFF
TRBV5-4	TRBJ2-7	CASSRFDSRAYYEQYF
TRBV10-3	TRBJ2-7	CAISERGAHEQYF
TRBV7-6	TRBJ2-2	CASSFMQGGTGELFF
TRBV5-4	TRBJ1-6	CASSLGGNSPLHF
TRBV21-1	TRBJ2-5	CASSVRDQETQYF
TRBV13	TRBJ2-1	CASSLGQDNEQFF
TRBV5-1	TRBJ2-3	CASRQAGGSTDTQYF
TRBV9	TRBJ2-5	CASSGRDSQETQYF
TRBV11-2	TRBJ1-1	CASSLEGGGTEAFF
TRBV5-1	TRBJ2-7	CASSFYGGTYEQYF
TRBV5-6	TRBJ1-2	CASSLGDRVDYGYTF
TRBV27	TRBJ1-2	CASSSRQGNYGYTF
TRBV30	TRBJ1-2	CAWSRDRPYGYTF
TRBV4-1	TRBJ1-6	CASSQNRDSYNSPLHF
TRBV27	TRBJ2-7	CASSKSGGAVYEQYF
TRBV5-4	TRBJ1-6	CASSRDRRGNSPLHF
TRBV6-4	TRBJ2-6	CASSDGLSGANVLTF
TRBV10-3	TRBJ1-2	CAIKTDRGYGYTF
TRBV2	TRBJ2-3	CANQRDRGYTDTQYF
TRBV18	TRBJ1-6	CASSQSRPGGTNNSPLHF
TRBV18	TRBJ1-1	CASSPGVGRTEAFF
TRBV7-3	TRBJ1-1	CASSLMARGNTEAFF
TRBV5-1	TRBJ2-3	CASSFGRSTDTQYF
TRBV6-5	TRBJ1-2	CASRRVAGGGYTF
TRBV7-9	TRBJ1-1	CASSFGRRGSTEAFF
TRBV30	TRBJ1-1	CAWSVLLNRQGSEAFF
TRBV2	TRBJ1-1	CASSRRQAPRSMNTEAFF
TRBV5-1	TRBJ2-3	CASSLNTGALDTQYF